This TCR beta chain was sequenced for a study of CD8+ T cells in alopecia areata (dated by TCRdb to the late 2010s). For the wider study: Treated patients were enrolled in an open-label pilot trial of oral tofacitinib, 5 to 10 mg twice daily, for moderate-to-severe alopecia areata. Scalp clonality was compared among normal scalp (n=4), patchy alopecia areata scalp (n=8), and alopecia totalis/universalis scalp (n=8). In both human patients and the C3H/HeJ mouse model, the study applied high-throughput TCRbeta sequencing to look at T cell clonal expansion in alopecia areata. In treated patients, disease severity was measured using the SALT score, which gives the percentage of scalp surface area affected. The RNA source kit depended on sample type: the PAXgene miRNA kit for fixed scalp, the miRNeasy kit for PBMCs, and the RNeasy kit for mouse skin. Amplification of TCRbeta CDR3 regions was done by immunoSEQ multiplex PCR using 35 Vbeta forward primers and 13 Jbeta reverse primers. Biopsies were taken from tofacitinib-treated patients at baseline and again at 4 and 24 weeks into treatment, and several of those patients also had a later scalp biopsy. Human TCRbeta sequencing covered scalp tissue and sorted CD4+ and CD8+ peripheral blood T cells from patchy and totalis/universalis alopecia areata patients and healthy controls. Tofacitinib was given for 6 to 18 months, followed by 6 months of follow-up off drug to assess delayed response and recurrence.

Looking up the germline V gene yields CDR1 LGHNA and CDR2 YSLEER. The CDR3, cysteine through phenylalanine, is 12 amino acids long. CDR3 DNA is the only sequence kept; it has 36 bases, read in frame from the first base. Trimming costs V 2 bases and J 2 bases, and their ends lie 0 bases apart. Sample treatment or condition, as interpreted from the label and publication: oral pan-JAK inhibitor, 5-10 mg twice daily. From alopecia areata patients, peripheral blood was collected along with lesional scalp punch biopsies. PBMCs were isolated by density centrifugation and stained for CD3, CD4 and CD8, and CD4+ and CD8+ T cells were sorted on a FACSAria. Receptors were amplified or captured by the immunoSEQ multiplex PCR assay. To provide template for TCR sequencing, every sample had RNA extracted and reverse transcribed into cDNA. First-strand cDNA was synthesized using SuperScript III with a 2:1 mix of oligo-dT and random hexamers. Amplification bias was assessed with a synthetic immune receptor repertoire, and residual bias was removed computationally. The source study handled its data this way. Raw reads were preprocessed to remove errors, and CDR3 was defined according to IMGT conventions as the region from the conserved cysteine to phenylalanine. Clonality was computed as 1 minus the Shannon entropy, with the entropy normalized by log2 of the number of productive unique TCRs. Whether scalp clones were CD4 or CD8 was inferred by matching scalp TCRbeta sequences against CD4 and CD8 repertoires sorted from blood. In TCRdb, the immuneACCESS table is reduced to in-frame sequences with V and J assigned. These tables do not hold every clone; where another copy was compared, an unresolved V gene accounts for under half, and the others remain unexplained. V and J calls and clone size come straight from that table; D and trimming were deduced from the DNA. Present in this sample are 150,000 to 200,000 clones, roughly three fifths of which were seen just once. 1.3% of the sample rests with the top ten.

Paper-wide results and their limitations: Scalp clonality and the number of expanded CD8+ clones among the top 100 scalp clones were significantly decreased by tofacitinib. Scalp TCR repertoire analysis is complicated because resident alphabeta T cells in normal human skin are also sequenced, whereas mouse skin is dominated by gammadelta T cells. Compared with normal scalp, lesional scalp had higher clonality and more expanded CD8+ clones, particularly in alopecia totalis/universalis, a pattern that suggests antigenic drive. Because the treated cohort was small and included a single nonresponder, larger studies are needed to assess links between baseline CD8+ expansion and response. Shared TCR sequences between patients were less evident than in mice, which may be partly attributable to HLA diversity in the patient population. Many expanded lesional clones were found to persist in scalp and blood during tofacitinib treatment, and relapse after treatment cessation may be partly explained by this persistence.

This clone has more than one count but fewer than ten. The antigen this receptor binds is unknown. Base qualities are not provided; no much larger clone lies one nucleotide away. This specimen consisted of CD4+ T cells sorted from blood, obtained at approximately week 50, from a patient treated with tofacitinib. The chain links TRBV4-3 with TRBJ2-2; the D gene identity is not certain. This TCR came from a human donor with alopecia areata. In nucleotides, the sequence is TGCGCCAGCAGCCAAAACACCGGGGAGCTGTTTTTT. The resulting protein is CASSQNTGELFF.